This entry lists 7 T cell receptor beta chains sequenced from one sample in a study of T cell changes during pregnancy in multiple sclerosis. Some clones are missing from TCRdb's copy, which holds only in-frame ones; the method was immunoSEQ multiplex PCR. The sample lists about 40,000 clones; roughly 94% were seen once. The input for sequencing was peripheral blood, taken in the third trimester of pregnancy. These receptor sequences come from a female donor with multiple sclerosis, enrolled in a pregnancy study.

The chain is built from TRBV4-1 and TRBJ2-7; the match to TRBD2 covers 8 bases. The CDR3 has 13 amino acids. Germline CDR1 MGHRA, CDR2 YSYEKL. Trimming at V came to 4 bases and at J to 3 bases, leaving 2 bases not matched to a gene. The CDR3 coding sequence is TGCGCCAGCAGCCCGGGAGGGGACTACGAGCAGTACTTC. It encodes CASSPGGDYEQYF.

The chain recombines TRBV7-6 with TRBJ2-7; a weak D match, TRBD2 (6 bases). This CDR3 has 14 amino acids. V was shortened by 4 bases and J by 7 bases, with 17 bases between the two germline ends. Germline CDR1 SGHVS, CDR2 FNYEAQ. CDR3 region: CASSSGLWAEEQYF. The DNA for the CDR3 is TGTGCCAGCAGCTCGGGACTCTGGGCGGAAGAGCAGTACTTC.

The chain's CDR3 is CASSREGQGYGYTF. In nucleotides, the CDR3 is TGTGCCAGCAGTCGGGAGGGACAGGGCTATGGCTACACCTTC. The gene calls are TRBV28 and TRBJ1-2; 9 nucleotides agree with TRBD1. Losses at the gene ends were 5 bases for V and 4 bases for J; bases not matched to a gene: 5. This CDR3 comprises 14 residues. CDR1 is MDHEN and CDR2 is SYDVKM in the germline V gene.

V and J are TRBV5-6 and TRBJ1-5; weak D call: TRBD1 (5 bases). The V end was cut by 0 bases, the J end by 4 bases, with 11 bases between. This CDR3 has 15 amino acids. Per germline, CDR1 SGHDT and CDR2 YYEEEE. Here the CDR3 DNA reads TGTGCCAGCAGCTTGGGAGCAGGGAGGAATCAGCCCCAGCATTTT. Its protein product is CASSLGAGRNQPQHF.

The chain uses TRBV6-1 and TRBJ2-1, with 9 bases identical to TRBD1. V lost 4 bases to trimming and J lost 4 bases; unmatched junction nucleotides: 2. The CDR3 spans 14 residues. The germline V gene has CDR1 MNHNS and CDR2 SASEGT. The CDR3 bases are TGTGCCAGCAGTGGGACAGGGGCATACAATGAGCAGTTCTTC. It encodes CASSGTGAYNEQFF.

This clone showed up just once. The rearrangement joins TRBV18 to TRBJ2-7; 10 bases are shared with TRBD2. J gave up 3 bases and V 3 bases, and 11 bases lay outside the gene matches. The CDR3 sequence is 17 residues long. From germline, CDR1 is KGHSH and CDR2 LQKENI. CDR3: CASSPVGVLAGVYEQYF. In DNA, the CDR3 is TGTGCCAGCTCACCGGTAGGAGTGCTAGCGGGAGTCTACGAGCAGTACTTC. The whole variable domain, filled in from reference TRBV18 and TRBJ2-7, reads NAGVMQNPRHLVRRRGQEARLRCSPMKGHSHVYWYRQLPEEGLKFMVYLQKENIIDESGMPKERFSAEFPKEGPSILRIQQVVRGDSAAYFCASSPVGVLAGVYEQYFGPGTRLTVT.

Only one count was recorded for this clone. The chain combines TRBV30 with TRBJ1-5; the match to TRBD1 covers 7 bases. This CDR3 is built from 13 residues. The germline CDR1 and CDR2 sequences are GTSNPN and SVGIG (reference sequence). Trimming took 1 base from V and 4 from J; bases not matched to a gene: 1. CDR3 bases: TGTGCCTGGAGTGGGGACAGAAATCAGCCCCAGCATTTT. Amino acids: CAWSGDRNQPQHF.